The 21 T cell receptor beta chains given below trace back to one sample, sequenced in a study of blood T cell repertoires in COVID-19. Repertoires were generated with immunoSEQ multiplex PCR, while TCRdb's copy carries only in-frame clones and drops some. The profile shows 60,000 to 70,000 clones, about 81% of them singletons. The sample was peripheral blood. The receptors come from a man older than 75 with acute or convalescent COVID-19.

V is TRBV13 and J is TRBJ1-4, with 7 bases identical to TRBD1. CDR3 length: 16 amino acids. Germline V gene sequence: CDR1 PRHDT, CDR2 FYEKMQ (reference sequence). The V segment lost 5 bases and the J segment 3 bases; nucleotides outside the gene matches: 9. This CDR3 reads CASSNSRGPANEKLFF. CDR3 in DNA: TGTGCCAGCAGCAATTCGAGGGGGCCGGCTAATGAAAAACTGTTTTTT.

The chain carries TRBV7-8 and TRBJ2-3, with a weak D call TRBD1 (5 bases). The length of the CDR3 is 14 residues. V was pared by 4 bases and J by 2 bases, with 10 bases between. Germline CDR1 reads SGHVS; CDR2 reads FQNEAQ. The CDR3 here is CASSYQGLTDTQYF. The CDR3 DNA sequence: TGTGCCAGCAGCTATCAGGGCCTCACAGATACGCAGTATTTT.

The rearrangement uses TRBV30 and TRBJ1-3, with TRBD1 identical over 7 bases. The CDR3 totals 17 residues. Per germline, CDR1 GTSNPN and CDR2 SVGIG (reference sequence). V dropped 0 bases and J dropped 0; count of bases not matched to a gene: 8. The CDR3 nucleotides are TGTGCCTGGAGTGTACAGGGCAGGGGGTTCTCTGGAAACACCATATATTTT. Residues: CAWSVQGRGFSGNTIYF.

This chain connects TRBV7-3 to TRBJ1-1, with a possible D match to TRBD1 (6 bases). With 5 bases removed from V and 5 bases from J, the gap between germline ends came to 21 bases. CDR3 length: 16 amino acids. CDR1 and CDR2 from the germline V gene are SGHTA and FQGTGA. The CDR3, as DNA: TGTGCCAGCAGCGAAAAGGCGCAGGGGCTGCGGACTGAAGCTTTCTTT. Translation: CASSEKAQGLRTEAFF.

The V gene is TRBV5-1, the J gene TRBJ2-3; the match to TRBD2 covers 8 bases. The germline V gene encodes CDR1 SGHRS and CDR2 YFSETQ. Losses at the gene ends were 4 bases for V and 4 bases for J; bases not matched to a gene: 5. The CDR3 covers 14 residues. The CDR3 loop is CASSQGTSSDTQYF. CDR3 coding DNA: TGCGCCAGCAGCCAAGGGACTAGTTCAGATACGCAGTATTTT.

This clone has just one count. The chain carries TRBV9 and TRBJ2-3, with 12 bases matching TRBD2. The CDR3 extends over 15 amino acids. The junction had 9 bases not matched to a gene; V was cut back by 4 bases and J by 9 bases. Germline CDR1 is SGDLS and CDR2 is YYNGEE. The CDR3 reads CASSKTSGGAGTQYF. Here the CDR3 DNA reads TGTGCCAGCAGCAAGACTAGCGGGGGAGCTGGGACGCAGTATTTT.

The sample holds many counts of this clone. The rearrangement links TRBV7-9 to TRBJ1-6; D is perhaps TRBD1 (6 bases). The CDR3 runs 17 residues. V lost 4 bases to trimming and J lost 8 bases, with 21 bases between them. Germline CDR1 is SEHNR and CDR2 is FQNEAQ (reference sequence). As DNA, the CDR3 is TGTGCCAGCAGCTCGCACGATACGGGGGGGCTGGATTCACCCCTCCACTTT. Amino acids: CASSSHDTGGLDSPLHF.

This clone was observed a few times. The chain links TRBV5-1 to TRBJ2-3, with 7 bases fitting TRBD1. Germline values: CDR1 SGHRS, CDR2 YFSETQ. The CDR3 totals 14 residues. V lost 3 bases to trimming and J lost 3 bases; unmatched junction nucleotides: 4. For the CDR3, the DNA is TGCGCCAGCAGCTCTCGACAGGGTACAGATACGCAGTATTTT. Translation: CASSSRQGTDTQYF.

This chain connects TRBV30 to TRBJ1-2, with D uncertain. The CDR3 runs 14 residues. Between the trimmed V and J ends, which lost 4 bases and 3 bases, there was a span of 15 bases. The germline gives CDR1 GTSNPN, CDR2 SVGIG (reference sequence). CDR3 amino acids: CAWKRAAEDYGYTF. The CDR3 DNA follows: TGTGCCTGGAAGAGGGCAGCAGAGGACTATGGCTACACCTTC.

V gene TRBV5-6 combines with J gene TRBJ1-3; D call uncertain. The length of the CDR3 is 14 residues. CDR1 and CDR2 from the germline V gene are SGHDT and YYEEEE. Trimming left V 3 bases short and J 3 bases short, with 10 bases between. CDR3 protein: CASSSRGYGNTIYF. In DNA, the CDR3 is TGTGCCAGCAGCTCCCGGGGATATGGAAACACCATATATTTT.

CDR3 residues: CAIRPDNQGDTQYF. The DNA for the CDR3 is TGTGCCATCAGACCAGACAATCAGGGAGATACGCAGTATTTT. The rearrangement joins TRBV10-3 to TRBJ2-3; possibly TRBD1 for D (5 bases). This CDR3 contains 14 residues. The V and J ends lost 6 bases and 5 bases respectively, with 15 bases between them. CDR1 is ENHRY and CDR2 is SYGVKD in the germline V gene.

J is TRBJ1-5 and V is TRBV11-2; TRBD1 might be the D (5 bases). This CDR3 has 15 amino acids. In germline, CDR1 is SGHAT, CDR2 FQNNGV. Trimming removed 0 bases from V and 3 bases from J, with 9 bases in between. In nucleotides, the CDR3 is TGTGCCAGCAGCTTAGAAGGGGCAGCCAATCAGCCCCAGCATTTT. This codes for CASSLEGAANQPQHF. Variable domain in full (rest from reference TRBV11-2 and TRBJ1-5): EAGVAQSPRYKIIEKRQSVAFWCNPISGHATLYWYQQILGQGPKLLIQFQNNGVVDDSQLPKDRFSAERLKGVDSTLKIQPAKLEDSAVYLCASSLEGAANQPQHFGDGTRLSIL.

J is TRBJ1-2 and V is TRBV30, with D unresolved. CDR3 length: 14 residues. Germline CDR1 is GTSNPN and CDR2 is SVGIG (reference sequence). The V end was cut by 0 bases, the J end by 4 bases, with 12 bases between. CDR3 protein: CAWSVSLLGYGYTF. CDR3 nucleotide sequence: TGTGCCTGGAGTGTAAGCCTTCTTGGCTATGGCTACACCTTC.

This clone has only one observation. J is TRBJ1-3 and V is TRBV4-2; no firm D call. This CDR3 contains 13 residues. Between the trimmed V and J ends, which lost 4 bases and 0 bases, there was a span of 4 bases. In germline, CDR1 is LGHNA, CDR2 YNFKEQ. The CDR3 loop reads CASSPSSGNTIYF. CDR3 bases: TGTGCCAGCAGCCCTAGCTCTGGAAACACCATATATTTT.

This clone was detected only a few times. The chain joins TRBV5-1 to TRBJ2-3; 9 bases are a match to TRBD1. Trimming took 3 bases from V and 1 from J; bases not matched to a gene: 21. In germline, CDR1 is SGHRS, CDR2 YFSETQ. The CDR3 runs to 21 residues. The CDR3 here is CASSSLLSQTGGGIGTDTQYF. Written as DNA, the CDR3 is TGCGCCAGCAGCTCCCTCCTCTCCCAGACAGGGGGGGGAATTGGCACAGATACGCAGTATTTT. Full variable domain (outside the CDR3, taken from reference TRBV5-1 and TRBJ2-3): KAGVTQTPRYLIKTRGQQVTLSCSPISGHRSVSWYQQTPGQGLQFLFEYFSETQRNKGNFPGRFSGRQFSNSRSEMNVSTLELGDSALYLCASSSLLSQTGGGIGTDTQYFGPGTRLTVL.

This chain uses TRBV5-1 with TRBJ2-5; 7 bases fit TRBD2. This CDR3 contains 15 residues. V lost 0 bases to trimming and J lost 2 bases; unmatched junction nucleotides: 4. From germline, CDR1 is SGHRS and CDR2 YFSETQ. The DNA for the CDR3 is TGCGCCAGCAGCTTGGAGGCGGGAGAACAAGAGACCCAGTACTTC. Translation gives CASSLEAGEQETQYF.

This sequence joins TRBV19 and TRBJ2-4; D is possibly TRBD2 (5 bases). The CDR3 sequence is 15 residues long. Germline CDR1 LNHDA, CDR2 SQIVND (reference sequence). V lost 5 bases and J 3 bases, leaving 14 bases between the germline ends. The CDR3 loop is CASSRAEDFKNIQYF. As DNA, the CDR3 is TGTGCCAGTAGTCGAGCGGAGGACTTCAAAAACATTCAGTACTTC.

CDR3 DNA: TGTGCCAGCAGATCTGGAGGCCAGCCCCAGCATTTT. It yields the protein CASRSGGQPQHF. V gene TRBV25-1 combines with J gene TRBJ1-5, with D unclear. From germline, CDR1 is MGHDK and CDR2 SYGVNS. This CDR3 region has 12 residues. The V and J ends lost 6 bases and 7 bases respectively, with 10 bases between them.

The chain carries TRBV13 and TRBJ2-1; 7 positions agree with TRBD1. The CDR3 consists of 17 residues. V dropped 5 bases and J dropped 1; count of bases not matched to a gene: 11. The germline V gene has CDR1 PRHDT and CDR2 FYEKMQ (reference sequence). CDR3 sequence (DNA): TGTGCCAGCAGCCCAAAGCAGGGGGTAAGGTCCTACAATGAGCAGTTCTTC. Translated, it gives CASSPKQGVRSYNEQFF.

The V call is TRBV5-1, the J call TRBJ2-2; 10 nucleotides agree with TRBD1. There are 16 residues in the CDR3. Germline CDR1 SGHRS, CDR2 YFSETQ. The junction had 4 bases not matched to a gene; V was cut back by 4 bases and J by 1 base. This chain's CDR3 is CASSPDRGRNTGELFF. DNA of the CDR3: TGCGCCAGCAGCCCCGACAGGGGGCGGAACACCGGGGAGCTGTTTTTT.

This chain joins TRBV6-5 and TRBJ2-1; D not resolved. Trimming cost V 6 bases and J 8 bases, with 8 bases left between them. The CDR3 sequence is 11 residues long. The germline V gene encodes CDR1 MNHEY and CDR2 SVGAGI. CDR3 bases: TGTGCCAGCAGATCCGCGGATGAGCAGTTCTTC. Its translation: CASRSADEQFF.